Below are 23 T cell receptor beta chains sequenced from a single sample in a study of blood T cell repertoires in COVID-19 (dated by TCRdb to 2018 to 2020). The receptor library was made with the immunoSEQ multiplex PCR assay. The table comes from immuneACCESS by way of TCRdb, which keeps in-frame sequences with V and J called. Part of the clones is missing from these tables; in studies checked, under half for an unresolved V gene and the rest for unknown reasons. This sample lists around 150,000 clones; around 82% were detected once. The ten largest clones represent 6.5% to 9% of the sample. Input material: peripheral blood. The receptors originated from a middle-aged woman with COVID-19, enrolled during active disease.

V and J are TRBV9 and TRBJ2-3, with D maybe TRBD2 (6 bases). The V gene lost 2 bases and the J gene lost 1 base, with 11 bases spanning the gap. The CDR3 is 15 amino acids. CDR1 is SGDLS and CDR2 is YYNGEE in the germline V gene. The chain's CDR3 is CASSVGGMGTDTQYF. DNA for the CDR3: TGTGCCAGCAGCGTTGGCGGGATGGGCACAGATACGCAGTATTTT.

The chain has TRBV7-9 and TRBJ1-2, with 9 bases matching TRBD1. V trimming: 3 bases; J trimming: 4 bases; junction bases outside the gene matches: 6. In germline, CDR1 is SEHNR, CDR2 FQNEAQ (reference sequence). The CDR3 has 15 residues. DNA of the CDR3: TGTGCCAGCAGCTTTCAACAGGGGGCGTCCTATGGCTACACCTTC. Its translation is CASSFQQGASYGYTF.

This chain links TRBV5-6 with TRBJ1-4; maybe TRBD1 (5 bases). The germline V and J ends were trimmed by 3 bases and 7 bases, with 13 bases remaining between them. The germline CDR1 and CDR2 sequences are SGHDT and YYEEEE. This CDR3 region has 14 residues. CDR3 protein: CASSYRQAGEKLFF. The CDR3 coding sequence is TGTGCCAGCAGCTACAGGCAGGCCGGTGAAAAACTGTTTTTT.

This clone occurred once. J is TRBJ1-1 and V is TRBV2; D gene unclear. Germline loops: CDR1 SNHLY, CDR2 FYNNEI. The CDR3 extends over 11 amino acids. Between the trimmed V and J ends, which lost 5 bases and 6 bases, there was a span of 7 bases. CDR3 sequence (DNA): TGTGCCAGCAGTCGGAGCCCTGAAGCTTTCTTT. This gives the protein CASSRSPEAFF.

J is TRBJ2-3 and V is TRBV14, with a tentative D call TRBD2 (5 bases). The CDR3 is 14 residues long. Trimming stripped 1 base from V and 8 bases from J, with 13 bases between. Germline loops: CDR1 SGHDN, CDR2 FVKESK. CDR3: CASSQVTPAGTQYF. DNA of the CDR3: TGTGCCAGCAGCCAAGTGACCCCGGCGGGTACGCAGTATTTT.

The chain uses TRBV19 and TRBJ1-3; TRBD1 is a possible D gene (5 bases). The CDR3 has 15 residues. Germline V CDR1 and CDR2: LNHDA, SQIVND (reference sequence). V lost 3 bases, J lost 0 bases, and 9 bases lay in between. The DNA of the CDR3 is TGTGCCAGTAGTATGGGAAGGGGCTCTGGAAACACCATATATTTT. Its translation is CASSMGRGSGNTIYF.

The chain employs TRBV6-5 and TRBJ1-5, with D maybe TRBD1 (6 bases). V lost 5 bases to trimming and J lost 6 bases, with 8 bases between them. CDR3 length: 12 residues. The germline V gene encodes CDR1 MNHEY and CDR2 SVGAGI. CDR3 nucleotide sequence: TGTGCCAGCAGTATACAGGGTCAGCCCCAGCATTTT. Encoded protein: CASSIQGQPQHF.

In this sample, this clone turned up a few times. V and J are TRBV5-1 and TRBJ2-2; D is possibly TRBD2 (7 bases). Germline V lookup: CDR1 SGHRS, CDR2 YFSETQ. V dropped 4 bases and J dropped 4 bases, with 17 bases sitting between them. This CDR3 has 16 residues. CDR3 nucleotides: TGCGCCAGCAGCCCCCGGGGGGCGGGAGCCACCGGGGAGCTGTTTTTT. This codes for CASSPRGAGATGELFF. The entire variable domain, with the rest obtained from reference TRBV5-1 and TRBJ2-2, is as follows: KAGVTQTPRYLIKTRGQQVTLSCSPISGHRSVSWYQQTPGQGLQFLFEYFSETQRNKGNFPGRFSGRQFSNSRSEMNVSTLELGDSALYLCASSPRGAGATGELFFGEGSRLTVL.

The chain recombines TRBV25-1 with TRBJ1-6, with TRBD1 identical over 9 bases. After removal of 1 base from V and 10 bases from J, the junction contained 5 bases not matched to a gene. Germline-derived CDR1 and CDR2 are MGHDK and SYGVNS. The CDR3 length is 15 residues. Here the CDR3 reads CASSELGQGGSPLHF. The CDR3 bases are TGTGCCAGCAGTGAATTGGGACAGGGAGGGTCACCCCTCCACTTT.

The sample holds many counts of this clone. The chain employs TRBV28 and TRBJ2-1; D ambiguous. The germline gives CDR1 MDHEN, CDR2 SYDVKM. CDR3 length equals 12 residues. V was shortened by 3 bases and J by 5 bases, with 5 bases between the two germline ends. The CDR3 DNA follows: TGTGCCAGCAGTTTCTTCCACAATGAGCAGTTCTTC. This encodes CASSFFHNEQFF.

The chain combines TRBV5-1 with TRBJ2-1, with unresolved D. V lost 0 bases, J lost 9 bases, and 7 bases lay in between. The CDR3 covers 12 residues. In germline, CDR1 is SGHRS, CDR2 YFSETQ. The CDR3 sequence: CASSLAHTEQFF. DNA for the CDR3: TGCGCCAGCAGCTTGGCCCACACTGAGCAGTTCTTC.

This chain joins TRBV27 and TRBJ2-2; D call uncertain. This CDR3 region has 14 residues. Trimming took off 6 bases at V and 2 bases at J, with 10 bases between the two ends. Germline loops: CDR1 MNHEY, CDR2 SMNVEV (reference sequence). The CDR3 loop is CASRQSANTGELFF. The CDR3 bases are TGTGCCAGCAGGCAGAGCGCTAACACCGGGGAGCTGTTTTTT.

The chain joins TRBV4-2 to TRBJ2-7; tentative D call: TRBD1 (5 bases). The germline V gene has CDR1 LGHNA and CDR2 YNFKEQ. The CDR3 runs 15 residues. V was clipped by 0 bases and J by 3 bases, with 12 bases between them. CDR3 in DNA: TGTGCCAGCAGCCAAGAAGGCAGGGTAAACTACGAGCAGTACTTC. This encodes CASSQEGRVNYEQYF.

The chain combines TRBV3-1 (or the pseudogene TRBV3-2) with TRBJ1-5; D is uncertain. Germline lookup yields CDR1 LGHDT and CDR2 YNNKEL (reference sequence). Trimming cost V 0 bases and J 7 bases, with 13 bases left between them. This CDR3 contains 15 residues. For the CDR3, the DNA is TGTGCCAGCAGCCAAGAGGGGAGTGGAGGCCAGCCCCAGCATTTT. It translates to CASSQEGSGGQPQHF.

The J gene is TRBJ2-1, the V gene TRBV20-1; no clear D gene. CDR3 length: 12 residues. Germline V lookup: CDR1 DFQATT, CDR2 SNEGSKA (reference sequence). Trimming took 3 bases from V and 9 from J, leaving 12 bases between them. DNA of the CDR3: TGCAGTGCTAGTCTCAGGTTTGGTGAGCAGTTCTTC. Translating it yields CSASLRFGEQFF.

The genes are TRBV10-3 and TRBJ1-1, with a tentative D call TRBD1 (5 bases). The germline V and J ends were trimmed by 9 bases and 0 bases, with 32 bases remaining between them. Germline CDR1 reads ENHRY; CDR2 reads SYGVKD. This CDR3 region has 20 residues. CDR3 region: CAMNRLTNRTRLRMNTEAFF. The CDR3 region has the DNA TGTGCCATGAATCGACTCACGAATCGGACAAGACTCCGAATGAACACTGAAGCTTTCTTT.

This chain connects TRBV6-5 to TRBJ2-5, with D unresolved. Germline V gene lookup returns CDR1 MNHEY and CDR2 SVGAGI. The CDR3 is 12 residues long. V lost 6 bases to trimming and J lost 3 bases, with 8 bases between them. CDR3 bases: TGTGCCAGCAGCTCGTCCGAAGAGACCCAGTACTTC. Translating gives CASSSSEETQYF.

The rearrangement joins TRBV19 to TRBJ2-7, with D possibly matching TRBD2 (5 bases). Germline values: CDR1 LNHDA, CDR2 SQIVND (reference sequence). This CDR3 spans 15 amino acids. The V gene lost 4 bases and the J gene lost 1 base, with 14 bases spanning the gap. The CDR3 nucleotides are TGTGCCAGTAGTAGAGCCGGGAAAGGTTCCTACGAGCAGTACTTC. Translated: CASSRAGKGSYEQYF.

The chain is built from TRBV13 and TRBJ2-1; the D is unclear. The CDR3 covers 11 residues. Between the trimmed V and J ends, which lost 1 base and 8 bases, there was a span of 3 bases. Germline CDR1 reads PRHDT; CDR2 reads FYEKMQ (reference sequence). The DNA for the CDR3 is TGTGCCAGCAGCTTAGACTATGAGCAGTTCTTC. This sequence encodes CASSLDYEQFF. Supplemented by reference TRBV13 and TRBJ2-1, the full variable domain reads AAGVIQSPRHLIKEKRETATLKCYPIPRHDTVYWYQQGPGQDPQFLISFYEKMQSDKGSIPDRFSAQQFSDYHSELNMSSLELGDSALYFCASSLDYEQFFGPGTRLTVL.

This clone was found a few times. The rearrangement uses TRBV29-1 and TRBJ2-1, with 13 bases matching TRBD2. In germline, CDR1 is SQVTM, CDR2 ANQGSEA. The V segment lost 6 bases and the J segment 5 bases; nucleotides outside the gene matches: 7. This CDR3 has 15 amino acids. CDR3 coding DNA: TGCAGCGTACAGTATGGGACTAGCGGGAACAATGAGCAGTTCTTC. It translates to CSVQYGTSGNNEQFF.

This chain connects TRBV30 to TRBJ2-1, with 13 bases matching TRBD2. The CDR3 consists of 13 residues. Germline CDR1 GTSNPN, CDR2 SVGIG (reference sequence). V trimming: 5 bases; J trimming: 9 bases; junction bases outside the gene matches: 4. Here the CDR3 reads CAWDGLAGAEQFF. The CDR3 nucleotides read TGTGCCTGGGACGGACTAGCGGGAGCTGAGCAGTTCTTC.

There are a few counts of this clone. This chain joins TRBV5-4 and TRBJ2-7, with TRBD1 identical over 8 bases. V was pared by 4 bases and J by 3 bases, with 6 bases of the junction left unmatched. The germline gives CDR1 SGHNT, CDR2 YYREEE (reference sequence). The CDR3 is made up of 14 amino acids. The DNA of the CDR3 is TGTGCCAGCAGCCCGGGGACAGGAGGCTACGAGCAGTACGTC. Translating gives CASSPGTGGYEQYV.

This chain joins TRBV2 and TRBJ1-6, with D uncertain. This CDR3 is 13 amino acids long. The germline CDR1 and CDR2 sequences are SNHLY and FYNNEI. Trimming pared 3 bases from V and 4 bases from J, leaving 4 bases between. DNA for the CDR3: TGTGCCAGCAGTGATCAGTATAATTCACCCCTCCACTTT. This gives the protein CASSDQYNSPLHF.